Shown below are 8 T cell receptor beta chains from a single sample sequenced in a study of CD8 T cells in Susac syndrome. The RNA, roughly 0.45 to 1 ug, was put through reverse transcription using random hexamers. TCRdb re-derived calls from the immunoSEQ multiplex PCR reads in MiXCR, one entry per CDR3 protein. The top ten hold around 0.24% of the sample, which has about 130,000 distinct CDR3 sequences, under 95% seen once. Sequences were obtained from CD8+ T cells from PBMCs. All receptors derive from a human donor with multiple sclerosis.

The V and J genes are TRBV2 and TRBJ2-5, with no clear D. Trimming pared 5 bases from V and 0 bases from J, leaving 10 bases between. The CDR3 is 14 residues long. Germline assignment: CDR1 SNHLY and CDR2 FYNNEI. CDR3 coding DNA: TGTGCCAGCAGTACTCCGGGCCACCAAGAGACCCAGTACTTC. It specifies CASSTPGHQETQYF.

The chain is built from TRBV5-5 and TRBJ1-1; TRBD1 agrees at 9 bases. The CDR3 runs to 14 residues. Looked up from germline, CDR1 is SGHKS and CDR2 is YYEKEE (reference sequence). V was pared by 7 bases and J by 7 bases, with 11 bases of the junction left unmatched. Here the CDR3 DNA reads TGTGCCAGCGGACTAGACAGGGGGTCGGGTGAAGCTTTCTTT. Translation: CASGLDRGSGEAFF.

V and J are TRBV27 and TRBJ2-1; weak D call: TRBD2 (6 bases). The germline V and J ends were trimmed by 3 bases and 5 bases, with 20 bases remaining between them. The CDR3 loop spans 17 amino acids. The V gene's germline CDR1 is MNHEY and CDR2 SMNVEV (reference sequence). The chain's CDR3 is CASSFLLTAGMDNEQFF. The CDR3 DNA reads TGTGCCAGCAGTTTTTTACTTACGGCGGGAATGGACAATGAGCAGTTCTTC.

This rearrangement joins TRBV12-3 or TRBV12-4 to TRBJ2-7, with 9 bases that match TRBD2. The V and J ends lost 7 bases and 2 bases, in that order; junction bases with no gene match: 3. The CDR3 sequence is 13 residues long. CDR3 bases: TGTGCCAGCAAAGCGGGAGGCCCCTACGAGCAGTACTTC. It is translated as CASKAGGPYEQYF.

The rearrangement links TRBV28 to TRBJ2-1; D might be TRBD1 (6 bases). Looked up from germline, CDR1 is MDHEN and CDR2 is SYDVKM. Trimming left V 2 bases short and J 6 bases short, with 11 bases between. The CDR3 has 14 residues. Written as DNA, the CDR3 is TGTGCCAGCAGTTTAGCCGGACAGATCAATGAGCAGTTCTTC. Translated: CASSLAGQINEQFF.

The V call is TRBV11-2, the J call TRBJ2-7; 9 nucleotides line up with TRBD1. Germline V gives CDR1 SGHAT, CDR2 FQNNGV. The ends lost 2 bases at V and 3 bases at J; junction bases unmatched: 8. The CDR3 sequence is 16 residues long. The CDR3, as DNA: TGTGCCAGCAGCTTATTACCGGGACAGGGAGGCTACGAGCAGTACTTC. Translated, it gives CASSLLPGQGGYEQYF.

This chain uses TRBV25-1 with TRBJ1-1, with 8 bases that match TRBD1. This CDR3 has 16 residues. Trimming removed 10 bases from V and 3 bases from J; junction bases left unmatched: 16. The germline V gene has CDR1 MGHDK and CDR2 SYGVNS. The CDR3 loop is CATVGQGVKGDTEAFF. The CDR3 nucleotides read TGTGCCACCGTCGGACAGGGCGTTAAGGGGGACACTGAAGCTTTCTTT.

The rearrangement links TRBV27 to TRBJ2-7, with 11 nucleotides matching TRBD2. The CDR3 is 16 amino acids. Trimming at V came to 0 bases and at J to 3 bases, leaving 4 bases not matched to a gene. CDR1 and CDR2 from the germline V gene are MNHEY and SMNVEV (reference sequence). CDR3 in amino acids: CASSLSGLAGIYEQYF. CDR3 in DNA: TGTGCCAGCAGTTTATCAGGACTAGCGGGTATCTACGAGCAGTACTTC.